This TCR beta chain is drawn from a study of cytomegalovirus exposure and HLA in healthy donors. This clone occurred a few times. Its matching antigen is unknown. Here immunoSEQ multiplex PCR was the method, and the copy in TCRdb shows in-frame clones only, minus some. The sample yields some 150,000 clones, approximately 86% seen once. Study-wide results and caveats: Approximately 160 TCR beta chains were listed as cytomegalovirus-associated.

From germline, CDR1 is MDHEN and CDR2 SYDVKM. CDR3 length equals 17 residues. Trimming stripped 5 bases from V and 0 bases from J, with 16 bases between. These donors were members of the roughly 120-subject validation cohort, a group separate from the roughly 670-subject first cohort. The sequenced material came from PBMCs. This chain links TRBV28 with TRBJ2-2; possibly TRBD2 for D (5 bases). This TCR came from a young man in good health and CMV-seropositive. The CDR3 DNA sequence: TGTGCCAGCAGTGTCGCGGGCGCAACCTCGAACACCGGGGAGCTGTTTTTT. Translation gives CASSVAGATSNTGELFF.